Below, 23 T cell receptor beta chains from the same sample are listed, as sequenced in a study of vaccination effects on CD4 cells after COVID-19. Sequencing in the ViraFEST assay came after antigen-specific CD4+ T cells had been expanded with viral peptide pools, which were used to stimulate PBMC. After around 10 days in culture, the CD4+ T cells were isolated. Either the mRNA-1273 or the BNT162b2 vaccine was given to participants as two doses. Some clones are missing from TCRdb's copy, which holds only in-frame ones; the method was immunoSEQ multiplex PCR. The sample records about 72,000 clones, about 81% being singletons. Their cognate antigens are unknown. Sequencing was performed on CD4+ T cells from PBMCs cultured with HCoV-229E spike peptides, taken after COVID-19 vaccination. Receptors originate from a human donor who received a COVID-19 vaccine.

This clone is a singleton in its sample. V and J are TRBV24-1 and TRBJ1-2; a weak D match, TRBD1 (6 bases). Germline V CDR1 and CDR2: KGHDR, SFDVKD. The CDR3 is 16 amino acids. V lost 4 bases, J lost 3 bases, and 17 bases lay in between. The CDR3 spells CATSDTTGSRDYGYTF. CDR3 in DNA: TGTGCCACCAGTGACACCACAGGGAGTCGGGACTATGGCTACACCTTC.

This chain connects TRBV30 to TRBJ1-5; TRBD1 agrees at 9 bases. Per the germline V gene, CDR1 is GTSNPN and CDR2 is SVGIG (reference sequence). V lost 3 bases, J lost 3 bases, and 3 bases stayed unmatched. This CDR3 spans 14 amino acids. In DNA, the CDR3 is TGTGCCTGGAGCGACAGGGGGTTCAATCAGCCCCAGCATTTT. Translation gives CAWSDRGFNQPQHF.

V and J are TRBV9 and TRBJ1-6; D possibly corresponds to TRBD1 (5 bases). This CDR3 region has 14 residues. Trimming removed 3 bases at V and 7 bases at J, with 11 bases between. The germline CDR1 and CDR2 sequences are SGDLS and YYNGEE. Written as DNA, the CDR3 is TGTGCCAGCAGCGGCGGGACGAAGAATTCACCCCTCCACTTT. Translation: CASSGGTKNSPLHF.

V gene TRBV11-3 combines with J gene TRBJ2-1; possible D gene TRBD1, 6 bases. The ends were cut back, 5 bases at V and 7 bases at J, with 12 bases in the middle. This CDR3 region has 13 residues. Germline assignment: CDR1 SGHNT and CDR2 YENEEA. The CDR3 sequence: CASSPRTANEQFF. The CDR3 coding sequence is TGTGCCAGCAGCCCGAGGACAGCGAATGAGCAGTTCTTC.

V is TRBV2 and J is TRBJ1-2, with D possibly being TRBD1 (5 bases). V was pared by 2 bases and J by 7 bases, with 17 bases between. CDR3 length equals 15 residues. Germline V gives CDR1 SNHLY, CDR2 FYNNEI. CDR3 loop: CASSESIPGIFGYTF. In DNA form, the CDR3 reads TGTGCCAGCAGTGAATCTATACCAGGGATCTTTGGCTACACCTTC.

J is TRBJ2-5 and V is TRBV24-1, with D possibly being TRBD1 (5 bases). V gave up 6 bases and J gave up 1 base, with 11 bases separating them. Looked up from germline, CDR1 is KGHDR and CDR2 is SFDVKD. CDR3 length: 14 residues. CDR3 sequence: CATSTWGPQETQYF. DNA for the CDR3: TGTGCCACCAGTACCTGGGGCCCCCAAGAGACCCAGTACTTC.

The CDR3 DNA reads TGCGCCACCTCCTCCGGGGCCTACGAGCAGTACGTC. This translates into CATSSGAYEQYV. The rearrangement links TRBV10-2 to TRBJ2-7; D possibly corresponds to TRBD2 (5 bases). The CDR3 has 12 amino acids. Looked up from germline, CDR1 is WSHSY and CDR2 is SAAADI. V was clipped by 10 bases and J by 2 bases, with 12 bases between them.

V and J are TRBV29-1 and TRBJ2-5, with D perhaps being TRBD1 or TRBD2 (5 bases each). V lost 5 bases and J lost 5, with 15 bases in between. The CDR3 loop spans 13 amino acids. CDR1 is SQVTM, CDR2 ANQGSEA, per germline. CDR3 nucleotides: TGCAGCGTTATGAACCAATGGGGGGAGACCCAGTACTTC. Translating gives CSVMNQWGETQYF.

This clone was detected only a few times. The rearrangement uses TRBV18 and TRBJ1-1; 11 nucleotides line up with TRBD1. V was pared by 3 bases and J by 3 bases, with 3 bases of the junction left unmatched. Germline V gene data show CDR1 as KGHSH and CDR2 as LQKENI. The CDR3 extends over 15 amino acids. CDR3 sequence: CASSPMGQGDTEAFF. The CDR3 coding sequence is TGTGCCAGCTCACCCATGGGACAGGGGGACACTGAAGCTTTCTTT.

V gene TRBV19 combines with J gene TRBJ1-2; TRBD1 aligns across 9 bases. The CDR3 has 15 amino acids. The V segment lost 3 bases and the J segment 7 bases; nucleotides outside the gene matches: 9. CDR1 LNHDA and CDR2 SQIVND come from the germline V gene (reference sequence). The CDR3 sequence is CASSMEYRGQFGYTF. CDR3 coding DNA: TGTGCCAGTAGTATGGAATACAGGGGGCAGTTTGGCTACACCTTC.

The chain joins TRBV7-3 to TRBJ2-2; D is perhaps TRBD1 or TRBD2 (5 bases each). The CDR3 length is 16 residues. Trimming took 6 bases from V and 0 from J, leaving 14 bases between them. Germline assignment: CDR1 SGHTA and CDR2 FQGTGA. CDR3 residues: CASRQDSGANTGELFF. CDR3 sequence (DNA): TGTGCCAGCAGACAAGACAGCGGAGCGAACACCGGGGAGCTGTTTTTT.

The rearrangement uses TRBV14 and TRBJ2-1; 9 nucleotides align to TRBD1. CDR3 length: 15 amino acids. The ends lost 10 bases at V and 7 bases at J; junction bases unmatched: 14. CDR1 and CDR2 (germline): SGHDN, FVKESK. This chain's CDR3 is CATQLIQGAKNEQFF. The DNA of the CDR3 is TGTGCCACCCAACTAATACAGGGGGCGAAGAATGAGCAGTTCTTC.

The chain couples TRBV18 to TRBJ1-6; TRBD1 is a possible D gene (5 bases). The CDR3 contains 14 residues. Trimming removed 8 bases from V and 8 bases from J, with 16 bases in between. In germline, CDR1 is KGHSH, CDR2 LQKENI. The CDR3 protein is CASRGAGSDSPLHF. DNA of the CDR3: TGTGCCAGCCGTGGGGCTGGGTCGGATTCACCCCTCCACTTT.

The J gene is TRBJ2-7, the V gene TRBV28, with unresolved D. The germline V gene encodes CDR1 MDHEN and CDR2 SYDVKM. The CDR3 runs to 10 residues. The V and J ends lost 7 bases and 4 bases respectively, with 5 bases between them. CDR3 bases: TGTGCCAGCAACCTTTACGAGCAGTACGTC. Its protein product is CASNLYEQYV.

This sequence joins TRBV19 and TRBJ1-1; D possibly corresponds to TRBD1 (5 bases). Trimming cost V 10 bases and J 0 bases, with 21 bases left between them. Germline V gives CDR1 LNHDA, CDR2 SQIVND (reference sequence). The CDR3 extends over 16 amino acids. The CDR3 reads CATSGAFLGLNTEAFF. CDR3 sequence (DNA): TGTGCCACCAGTGGGGCGTTTCTAGGCCTGAACACTGAAGCTTTCTTT.

This clone appeared once. The V call is TRBV11-2, the J call TRBJ2-7; TRBD2 matches 9 bases. The CDR3 sequence is 14 residues long. The ends lost 5 bases at V and 2 bases at J; junction bases unmatched: 4. CDR1 SGHAT and CDR2 FQNNGV come from the germline V gene. The CDR3 is CASSARLAAYEQYV. The DNA of the CDR3 is TGTGCCAGCAGCGCAAGACTAGCGGCCTACGAGCAGTACGTC.

The chain is built from TRBV2 and TRBJ2-3, with D uncertain. The germline V and J ends were trimmed by 6 bases and 2 bases, with 12 bases remaining between them. Per germline, CDR1 SNHLY and CDR2 FYNNEI. The length of the CDR3 is 14 residues. The CDR3 loop reads CASSFHRNTDTQYF. The CDR3 DNA reads as TGTGCCAGCAGCTTTCACAGAAACACAGATACGCAGTATTTT.

The chain employs TRBV27 and TRBJ1-1; D is unclear. Germline CDR1 reads MNHEY; CDR2 reads SMNVEV (reference sequence). With 4 bases removed from V and 0 bases from J, the gap between germline ends came to 9 bases. This CDR3 is 14 amino acids long. The CDR3 DNA sequence: TGTGCCAGCAGTTCTCCGACGGTGAACACTGAAGCTTTCTTT. This sequence encodes CASSSPTVNTEAFF.

V gene TRBV9 combines with J gene TRBJ1-1; 9 nucleotides agree with TRBD1. The CDR3 extends over 18 amino acids. Per the germline V gene, CDR1 is SGDLS and CDR2 is YYNGEE. The trim removed 0 bases at V and 5 bases at J, leaving 14 bases unmatched. The DNA for the CDR3 is TGTGCCAGCAGCGTAGCGGAGGGGACAGGGAGGATGCAGACTGAAGCTTTCTTT. Its protein is CASSVAEGTGRMQTEAFF.

This chain links TRBV4-1 with TRBJ1-2, with 10 nucleotides matching TRBD1. After removal of 4 bases from V and 8 bases from J, the junction contained 7 bases not matched to a gene. CDR1 MGHRA and CDR2 YSYEKL come from the germline V gene. The CDR3 extends over 14 amino acids. The DNA for the CDR3 is TGCGCCAGCAGCCTCGAGGGACAGGGGTTCGGCTACACCTTC. As protein: CASSLEGQGFGYTF.

This clone was counted only a few times. CDR3 bases: TGTGCCAGCAGCCGGGGGCTAGAGGGATTCGAGCAGTACGTC. Translated, it gives CASSRGLEGFEQYV. The rearrangement joins TRBV5-4 to TRBJ2-7; D tentatively fits TRBD1 or TRBD2 (6 bases each). The germline V gene has CDR1 SGHNT and CDR2 YYREEE (reference sequence). V was clipped by 4 bases and J by 6 bases, with 17 bases between them. The CDR3 length is 14 residues.

CDR3 loop: CATKVAGTNYGYTF. CDR3 DNA sequence: TGTGCCACCAAGGTGGCAGGGACTAACTATGGCTACACCTTC. The genes are TRBV28 and TRBJ1-2; D might be TRBD1 (5 bases). The CDR3 spans 14 residues. Trimming took 10 bases from V and 0 from J, leaving 15 bases between them. Germline CDR1 is MDHEN and CDR2 is SYDVKM.

The chain couples TRBV6-2 or TRBV6-3 to TRBJ2-3, with D unresolved. The germline V gene has CDR1 MNHEY and CDR2 SVGEGT. V lost 0 bases and J lost 1, with 5 bases in between. This CDR3 region has 14 residues. DNA for the CDR3: TGTGCCAGCAGTTACTCGTCGCGCACAGATACGCAGTATTTT. It is translated as CASSYSSRTDTQYF.